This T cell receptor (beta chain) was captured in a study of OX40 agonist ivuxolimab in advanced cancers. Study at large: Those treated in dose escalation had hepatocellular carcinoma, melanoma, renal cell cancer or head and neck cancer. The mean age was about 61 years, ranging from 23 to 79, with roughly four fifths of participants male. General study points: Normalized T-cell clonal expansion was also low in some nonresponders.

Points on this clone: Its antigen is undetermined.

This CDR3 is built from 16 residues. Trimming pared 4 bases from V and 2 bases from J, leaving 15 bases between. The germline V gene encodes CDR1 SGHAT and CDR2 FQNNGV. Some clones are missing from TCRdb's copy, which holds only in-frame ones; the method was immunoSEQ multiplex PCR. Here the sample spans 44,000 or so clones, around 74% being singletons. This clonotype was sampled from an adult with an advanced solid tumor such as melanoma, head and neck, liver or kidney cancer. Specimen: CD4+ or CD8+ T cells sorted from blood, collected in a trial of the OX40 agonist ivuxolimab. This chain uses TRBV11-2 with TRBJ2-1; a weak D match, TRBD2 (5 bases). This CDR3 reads CASSSGVGAAYNEQFF. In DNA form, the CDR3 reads TGTGCCAGCAGCTCTGGGGTGGGAGCTGCCTACAATGAGCAGTTCTTC.